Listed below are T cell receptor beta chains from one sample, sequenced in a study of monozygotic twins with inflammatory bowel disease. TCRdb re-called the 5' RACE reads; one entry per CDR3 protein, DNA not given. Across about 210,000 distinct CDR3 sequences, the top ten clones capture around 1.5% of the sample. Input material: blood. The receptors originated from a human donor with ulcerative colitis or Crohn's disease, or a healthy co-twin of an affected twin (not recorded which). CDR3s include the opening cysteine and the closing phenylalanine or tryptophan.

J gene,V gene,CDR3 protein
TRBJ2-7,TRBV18,CASSPASRYEQYF
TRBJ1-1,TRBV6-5,CASSYSGLAFF
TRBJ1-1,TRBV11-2,CASSSYREDEAFF
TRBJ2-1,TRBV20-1,CSARGGLAGSSYNEQFF
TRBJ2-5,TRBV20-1,CSASSGGETQYF
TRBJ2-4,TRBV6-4,CASSDGPEGFTGAKNIQYF
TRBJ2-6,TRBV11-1,CASSLVGRGTSGANVLTF
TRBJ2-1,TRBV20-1,CSARETESSYNEQFF
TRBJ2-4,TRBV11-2,CASSTRDAGIQYF
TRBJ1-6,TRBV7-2,CASSLYGQTSHGSPLHF
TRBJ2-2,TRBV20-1,CSASHPDGTGELFF
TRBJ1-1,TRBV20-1,CSALLTAYTEAFF
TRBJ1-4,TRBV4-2,CASRQQAIEPTNEKLFF
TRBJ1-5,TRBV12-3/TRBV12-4,CASSRAFRNQPQHF
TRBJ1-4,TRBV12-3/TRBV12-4,CASSFTGEGEKLFF
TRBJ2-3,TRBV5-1,CASSFRTGGYTDTQYF
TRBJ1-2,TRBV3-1,CASSQRSTVYGYTF
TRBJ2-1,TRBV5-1,CASSFGGGAINEQFF
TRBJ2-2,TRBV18,CASSPPSEGELFF
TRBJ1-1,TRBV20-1,CSARVDNQVGEAFF
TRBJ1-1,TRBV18,CASSVGQHTEAFF
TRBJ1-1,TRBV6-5,CASSYRIRSQGKNTEAFF
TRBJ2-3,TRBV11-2,CASSPSLGSDTQYF
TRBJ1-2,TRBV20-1,CSAPWAAYGYTF
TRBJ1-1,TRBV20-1,CSARSPGRSTEAFF
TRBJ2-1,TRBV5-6,CASSSSGVSYNEQFF
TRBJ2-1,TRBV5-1,CASSVQRGGSGNEQFF
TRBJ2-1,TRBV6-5,CASSSSRQGLGDEQFF
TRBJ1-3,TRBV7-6,CASFGGISGNTIYF
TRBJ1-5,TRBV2,CATRQSPMGSNQPQHF
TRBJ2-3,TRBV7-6,CASSSKFEDTQYF
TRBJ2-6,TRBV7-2,CASTPSLSSGANVLTF
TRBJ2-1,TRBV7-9,CASSLAQVVEQFF
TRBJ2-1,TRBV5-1,CASSLGTSGGYPRLNEQFF
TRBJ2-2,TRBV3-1,CASSRWAAGELFF
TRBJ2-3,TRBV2,CASIFLAGGLQGDTQYF
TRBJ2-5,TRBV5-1,CASSSTPNQGETQYF
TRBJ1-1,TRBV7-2,CASSPRQGLTLGTEAFF
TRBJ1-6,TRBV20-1,CSARDSGTGESGDNSPLHF
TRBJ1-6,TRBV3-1,CASSQDGGPFPPLHF
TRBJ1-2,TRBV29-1,CSVALNYGYTF
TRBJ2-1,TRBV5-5,CASSLWQTAYNEQFF